This TCR beta chain was recovered during a study of human T cells and chemical hapten exposure. Across the whole study: Alopecia areata, totalis or universalis affected patients who were mostly female.

The library put unique molecular identifiers onto individual cDNA molecules. TCRdb called the RACE reads again in MiXCR, with one record for every CDR3 protein. The sample has 300,000 to 450,000 distinct CDR3 sequences; around 5.5% are singletons. The time point here: pre-sensitization, week 0. The treatment here: therapeutic diphenylcyclopropenone sensitization with weekly scalp DPC. The TCR comes from a young woman with alopecia areata. Some clones in this sample may be carry-over from other donors' samples. Sequences were derived from whole blood, sampled in connection with sensitization to the hapten diphenylcyclopropenone (DPC).

The CDR3 is CASSLRVFLQETQYF. The CDR3, as DNA: TGTGCCAGCAGCTTACGGGTCTTTCTCCAAGAGACCCAGTACTTC. The chain links TRBV7-2 to TRBJ2-5; no firm D call. V gave up 2 bases and J gave up 1 base, with 11 bases separating them. In germline, CDR1 is SGHTA, CDR2 FQGNSA. This CDR3 is 15 amino acids long. Variable domain in full (rest from reference TRBV7-2 and TRBJ2-5): GAGVSQSPSNKVTEKGKDVELRCDPISGHTALYWYRQSLGQGLEFLIYFQGNSAPDKSGLPSDRFSAERTGGSVSTLTIQRTQQEDSAVYLCASSLRVFLQETQYFGPGTRLLVL.